One sample yielded the 21 T cell receptor beta chains listed below, sequenced in a study of shared clonotypes between healthy human individuals. The data were produced by immunoSEQ multiplex PCR, yet TCRdb's version contains in-frame clones alone and is incomplete. This sample has approximately 940,000 clones, with less than 85% found just once. Sample: memory CD4+ T cells sorted from blood. Documented subset: CD45RA-negative fraction. These receptors came from a man in his late teens or twenties in good health.

The V gene is TRBV7-8, the J gene TRBJ2-5; TRBD2 matches 7 bases. The germline V gene has CDR1 SGHVS and CDR2 FQNEAQ. V dropped 0 bases and J dropped 3; count of bases not matched to a gene: 16. CDR3 size: 19 residues. The DNA of the CDR3 is TGTGCCAGCAGCTTAGCGTGGGTCAGGTCTAGCGGACAAAAAGAGACCCAGTACTTC. Translation gives CASSLAWVRSSGQKETQYF.

Points on this clone: A far larger clone is a single base away, which makes a read error likely. The J gene is TRBJ1-1, the V gene TRBV29-1, with TRBD1 as a possible D gene (6 bases). In germline, CDR1 is SQVTM, CDR2 ANQGSEA. The CDR3 contains 12 residues. The CDR3 DNA reads as TGCAGCGCCCAACAGGGTAACACTAAAGCTTTCTTT. This sequence encodes CSAQQGNTKAFF.

The V and J genes are TRBV6-6 and TRBJ1-1; maybe TRBD1 (5 bases). Trimming shortened V by 2 bases and J by 1 base, and 8 bases separated the two germline ends. Germline CDR1 reads MNHNY; CDR2 reads SVGAGI (reference sequence). CDR3 length: 14 residues. The CDR3 nucleotides are TGTGCCAGCAGTTACGCTCAGGGGAACACTGAAGCTTTCTTT. Residues: CASSYAQGNTEAFF.

The V gene is TRBV6-1, the J gene TRBJ1-2; TRBD1 might be the D (5 bases). V was pared by 5 bases and J by 13 bases, with 14 bases between. The germline V gene has CDR1 MNHNS and CDR2 SASEGT. The CDR3 totals 11 residues. CDR3: CASSYAGTRTF. CDR3 DNA sequence: TGTGCCAGCAGTTACGCGGGGACGCGCACCTTC.

This clone appeared once. The V gene is TRBV19, the J gene TRBJ1-5, with TRBD1 matching over 8 bases. CDR1 is LNHDA and CDR2 is SQIVND in the germline V gene (reference sequence). The CDR3 loop spans 16 amino acids. Trimming took 3 bases from V and 6 from J; bases not matched to a gene: 10. CDR3 sequence (DNA): TGTGCCAGTAGTATTGGCCAGGGGGCGCGGGGTCAGCCCCAGCATTTT. Translated, it gives CASSIGQGARGQPQHF.

This chain uses TRBV14 with TRBJ1-2; D is unresolved. There are 16 residues in the CDR3. CDR1 SGHDN and CDR2 FVKESK come from the germline V gene. V dropped 2 bases and J dropped 2 bases, with 15 bases sitting between them. The CDR3 region is CASSQISFPPNYGYTF. CDR3 sequence (DNA): TGTGCCAGCAGCCAAATCTCTTTTCCGCCGAACTATGGCTACACCTTC.

This clone was observed a few times. The genes are TRBV7-2 and TRBJ2-7, with 8 bases identical to TRBD2. Trimming took 5 bases from V and 3 from J; bases not matched to a gene: 6. Germline V gives CDR1 SGHTA, CDR2 FQGNSA. There are 14 residues in the CDR3. CDR3 sequence reads: CASSPSSGGYEQYF. The CDR3 DNA reads as TGTGCCAGCAGCCCATCAAGCGGGGGCTACGAGCAGTACTTC.

The rearrangement uses TRBV5-1 and TRBJ2-7; 14 nucleotides line up with TRBD2. Unmatched junction bases numbered 6, after V lost 4 bases and J lost 3 bases. CDR1 is SGHRS and CDR2 is YFSETQ in the germline V gene. The CDR3 runs 16 residues. The CDR3, as DNA: TGCGCCAGCAGCGAGGGACTAGCGGGAGCCGGCTACGAGCAGTACTTC. This codes for CASSEGLAGAGYEQYF.

This chain links TRBV21-1 with TRBJ2-7; TRBD2 reflects the table's D call only, with no check against the DNA. TRBV21-1 is listed as a pseudogene. The CDR3 is 12 amino acids. CDR3: CASILAGAEQYF. The CDR3 nucleotides are TGTGCCAGCATCTTAGCGGGCGCCGAGCAGTACTTC.

V gene TRBV5-1 combines with J gene TRBJ1-1, with D perhaps matching TRBD1 (6 bases). V was clipped by 4 bases and J by 0 bases, with 7 bases between them. Germline V gene lookup returns CDR1 SGHRS and CDR2 YFSETQ. The CDR3 covers 13 residues. The CDR3 here is CASSGGLNTEAFF. DNA for the CDR3: TGCGCCAGCAGCGGGGGCCTGAACACTGAAGCTTTCTTT.

The CDR3 reads CAISKDSLDSFGELFF. As DNA, the CDR3 is TGTGCCATCAGTAAGGACAGTTTAGATAGTTTTGGGGAGCTGTTTTTT. This chain links TRBV10-3 with TRBJ2-2; D might be TRBD1 (6 bases). The CDR3 has 16 residues. CDR1 is ENHRY, CDR2 SYGVKD, per germline. The V gene lost 5 bases and the J gene lost 8 bases, with 21 bases spanning the gap.

The V and J genes are TRBV6-4 and TRBJ2-3, with 7 bases that match TRBD1. The CDR3 totals 14 residues. CDR1 is MRHNA and CDR2 is SNTAGT in the germline V gene. V gave up 2 bases and J gave up 2 bases; unmatched junction bases: 1. The CDR3 is CASSDGTATDTQYF. The CDR3, as DNA: TGTGCCAGCAGTGACGGGACAGCCACAGATACGCAGTATTTT.

This clone was recorded once. The J gene is TRBJ2-4, the V gene TRBV5-1, with 9 bases lining up with TRBD1. This CDR3 comprises 17 residues. Trimming at V came to 0 bases and at J to 0 bases, leaving 4 bases not matched to a gene. Looked up from germline, CDR1 is SGHRS and CDR2 is YFSETQ. The CDR3 DNA is TGCGCCAGCAGCTTGGATTCGGACAGGGGAGCCAAAAACATTCAGTACTTC. Protein sequence: CASSLDSDRGAKNIQYF.

This chain uses TRBV10-2 with TRBJ2-1; the match to TRBD2 covers 7 bases. Germline CDR1 WSHSY, CDR2 SAAADI. CDR3 length: 14 amino acids. Unmatched junction bases numbered 6, after V lost 3 bases and J lost 7 bases. The CDR3 DNA reads TGCGCCAGCAGTGATATTATAGCGGGTAATGAGCAGTTCTTC. Protein product: CASSDIIAGNEQFF.

This rearrangement joins TRBV7-9 to TRBJ1-1, with TRBD1 identical over 10 bases. J lost 6 bases, V lost 6 bases, and 10 bases had no gene match. The CDR3 totals 15 residues. Germline V gene sequence: CDR1 SEHNR, CDR2 FQNEAQ (reference sequence). The CDR3 loop is CASRNFGTGDPEAFF. CDR3 DNA sequence: TGTGCCAGCAGGAATTTCGGGACAGGGGATCCTGAAGCTTTCTTT.

This clone was counted a few times. Other nucleotide sequences in the sample specify the same CDR3. The V and J genes are TRBV7-2 and TRBJ2-1; 11 bases line up with TRBD2. The trim removed 5 bases at V and 0 bases at J, leaving 0 bases unmatched. Germline loops: CDR1 SGHTA, CDR2 FQGNSA. The CDR3 has 15 residues. For the CDR3, the DNA is TGTGCCAGCAGCACTAGCGGGAGCTCCTACAATGAGCAGTTCTTC. This sequence encodes CASSTSGSSYNEQFF.

This chain links TRBV4-3 with TRBJ2-3; unclear D gene. Germline assignment: CDR1 LGHNA and CDR2 YSLEER. The length of the CDR3 is 16 residues. With 2 bases removed from V and 2 bases from J, the gap between germline ends came to 14 bases. CDR3 nucleotides: TGCGCCAGCAGCCAATCTCGAGGACCGATCACAGATACGCAGTATTTT. Encoded protein: CASSQSRGPITDTQYF.

This clone turned up a few times. The chain has TRBV7-3 and TRBJ1-6; 7 bases agree with TRBD1. J was trimmed by 9 bases and V by 2 bases; bases with no gene match: 4. The V gene's germline CDR1 is SGHTA and CDR2 FQGTGA. The CDR3 covers 14 residues. The CDR3 nucleotides are TGTGCCAGCAGCTTACAGGGGGACGGTTCACCCCTCCACTTT. Residues: CASSLQGDGSPLHF.

V is TRBV6-1 and J is TRBJ2-3; D ambiguous. V lost 1 base and J lost 0, with 5 bases in between. The CDR3 consists of 14 residues. In germline, CDR1 is MNHNS, CDR2 SASEGT. CDR3 DNA: TGTGCCAGCAGTGAAGGGCACAGCACAGATACGCAGTATTTT. This codes for CASSEGHSTDTQYF.

This chain links TRBV29-1 with TRBJ2-4; D possibly corresponds to TRBD1 (6 bases). V lost 6 bases and J lost 2, with 14 bases in between. Germline V lookup: CDR1 SQVTM, CDR2 ANQGSEA. This CDR3 comprises 14 residues. The CDR3: CSVEAGASKNIQYF. The CDR3 coding sequence is TGCAGCGTAGAGGCAGGGGCATCCAAAAACATTCAGTACTTC.

The rearrangement links TRBV10-1 to TRBJ2-7, with TRBD1 matching over 9 bases. This CDR3 has 15 amino acids. Trimming cost V 5 bases and J 6 bases; bases outside gene matches: 11. CDR1 and CDR2 from the germline V gene are WNHNN and SYGVQD (reference sequence). The CDR3 DNA reads as TGCGCCAGCAGTCCGCGACAGGGGGGGCCCAGCGAGCAGTACTTC. This translates into CASSPRQGGPSEQYF.